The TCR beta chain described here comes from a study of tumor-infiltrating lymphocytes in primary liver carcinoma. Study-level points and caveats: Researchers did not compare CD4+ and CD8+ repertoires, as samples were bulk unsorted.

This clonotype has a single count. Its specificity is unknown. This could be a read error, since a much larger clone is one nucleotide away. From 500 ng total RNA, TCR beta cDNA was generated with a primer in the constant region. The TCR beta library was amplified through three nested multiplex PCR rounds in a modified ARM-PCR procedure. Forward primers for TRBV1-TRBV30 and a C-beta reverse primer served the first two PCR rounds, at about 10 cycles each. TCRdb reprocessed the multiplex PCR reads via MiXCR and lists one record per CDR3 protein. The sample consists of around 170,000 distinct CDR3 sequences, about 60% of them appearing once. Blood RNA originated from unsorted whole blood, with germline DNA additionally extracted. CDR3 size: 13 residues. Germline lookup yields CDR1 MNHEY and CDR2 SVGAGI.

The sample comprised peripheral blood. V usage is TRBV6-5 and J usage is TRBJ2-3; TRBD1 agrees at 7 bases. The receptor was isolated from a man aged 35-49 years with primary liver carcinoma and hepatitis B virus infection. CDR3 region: CASRQGFTGTQYF. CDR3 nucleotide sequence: TGTGCCAGCAGACAGGGGTTCACAGGTACGCAGTATTTT.